The 28 T cell receptor beta chains below come from one sample, sequenced in a study of OX40 agonist ivuxolimab in advanced cancers. Produced via immunoSEQ multiplex PCR; TCRdb's table is partial and in-frame only. This sample has 35,000 to 45,000 clones, with about 90% found just once. This specimen was CD4+ or CD8+ T cells sorted from blood, taken in a trial of the OX40 agonist ivuxolimab. The receptors here all came from an adult with an advanced solid tumor such as melanoma, head and neck, liver or kidney cancer.

The chain has TRBV28 and TRBJ1-3; D is ambiguous. The CDR3 sequence is 14 residues long. V lost 8 bases and J lost 4, with 15 bases in between. CDR1 MDHEN and CDR2 SYDVKM come from the germline V gene. CDR3 bases: TGTGCCAGCTCGCTGGAGTGGTTGGGAAACACCATATATTTT. It encodes CASSLEWLGNTIYF.

This rearrangement joins TRBV4-1 to TRBJ1-2; D is uncertain. Trimming pared 1 base from V and 5 bases from J, leaving 8 bases between. The CDR3 contains 13 residues. Germline CDR1 reads MGHRA; CDR2 reads YSYEKL. The DNA for the CDR3 is TGCGCCAGCAGCCAAGGGGGAGGGTATGGCTACACCTTC. This encodes CASSQGGGYGYTF.

The rearrangement joins TRBV27 to TRBJ1-5; D might be TRBD1 (5 bases). V lost 6 bases, J lost 7 bases, and 13 bases lay in between. This CDR3 region has 13 residues. CDR1 is MNHEY, CDR2 SMNVEV, per germline (reference sequence). This chain's CDR3 is CASSLSGRQPQHF. The CDR3, as DNA: TGTGCCAGCAGCCTCTCGGGGCGACAGCCCCAGCATTTT.

This sequence joins TRBV15 and TRBJ2-7; 9 positions match TRBD2. V lost 6 bases and J lost 2; bases outside the gene matches: 5. The CDR3 has 14 residues. CDR1 is LNHNV and CDR2 is YYDKDF in the germline V gene (reference sequence). The CDR3 loop reads CATSSSGNPYEQYF. The CDR3, as DNA: TGTGCCACCAGTTCTAGCGGGAATCCCTACGAGCAGTACTTC.

J is TRBJ1-1 and V is TRBV11-2, with a weak D call TRBD1 (6 bases). Per the germline V gene, CDR1 is SGHAT and CDR2 is FQNNGV. The CDR3 is 15 residues long. Trimming left V 5 bases short and J 0 bases short, with 13 bases between. The CDR3 region is CASSPPGDMNTEAFF. The CDR3 DNA reads TGTGCCAGCAGCCCTCCGGGGGACATGAACACTGAAGCTTTCTTT.

The chain joins TRBV2 to TRBJ2-3; 7 bases map to TRBD2. Germline trimming cut 9 bases from V and 0 bases from J; bases unmatched to any gene: 9. CDR1 is SNHLY, CDR2 FYNNEI, per germline. The CDR3 covers 15 residues. CDR3 in amino acids: CASLTSLRSTDTQYF. The CDR3 DNA is TGTGCCAGTTTGACTAGCTTGAGAAGCACAGATACGCAGTATTTT.

CDR3 in DNA: TGTGCCAGCAGTTTTCCAGGGGGCCACTACGAGCAGTACTTC. Translating it yields CASSFPGGHYEQYF. The chain has TRBV28 and TRBJ2-7; 8 nucleotides match TRBD1. The CDR3 runs 14 residues. J gave up 3 bases and V 3 bases, and 4 bases lay outside the gene matches. CDR1 and CDR2 from the germline V gene are MDHEN and SYDVKM. Full variable domain (remainder filled in from reference TRBV28 and TRBJ2-7): DVKVTQSSRYLVKRTGEKVFLECVQDMDHENMFWYRQDPGLGLRLIYFSYDVKMKEKGDIPEGYSVSREKKERFSLILESASTNQTSMYLCASSFPGGHYEQYFGPGTRLTVT.

The gene calls are TRBV7-3 and TRBJ2-3, with D possibly being TRBD1 (6 bases). The CDR3 totals 14 residues. Germline CDR1 is SGHTA and CDR2 is FQGTGA. The V gene lost 2 bases and the J gene lost 4 bases, with 10 bases spanning the gap. In DNA form, the CDR3 reads TGTGCCAGCAGCTTAGTGGGGGCGGCAGATACGCAGTATTTT. As protein: CASSLVGAADTQYF. The full variable domain, its missing parts supplied by reference TRBV7-3 and TRBJ2-3, is GAGVSQTPSNKVTEKGKYVELRCDPISGHTALYWYRQSLGQGPEFLIYFQGTGAADDSGLPNDRFFAVRPEGSVSTLKIQRTERGDSAVYLCASSLVGAADTQYFGPGTRLTVL.

The chain carries TRBV19 and TRBJ1-5; tentative D call: TRBD1 (5 bases). With 3 bases removed from V and 1 base from J, the gap between germline ends came to 7 bases. Germline loops: CDR1 LNHDA, CDR2 SQIVND (reference sequence). The CDR3 has 14 residues. The CDR3 nucleotides read TGTGCCAGTAGTATCCGACAGAGCAATCAGCCCCAGCATTTT. Translation: CASSIRQSNQPQHF.

The rearrangement links TRBV28 to TRBJ1-2; 7 nucleotides line up with TRBD1. Trimming removed 6 bases from V and 4 bases from J; junction bases left unmatched: 11. The germline gives CDR1 MDHEN, CDR2 SYDVKM. This CDR3 is 15 amino acids long. CDR3 coding DNA: TGTGCCAGCAGGTCGCTGTCGGGACAGATCTATGGCTACACCTTC. Its translation: CASRSLSGQIYGYTF.

CDR3: CASSDFAGGIGELFF. The CDR3 DNA reads as TGTGCCAGCAGTGATTTTGCGGGAGGGATCGGGGAGCTGTTTTTT. The rearrangement uses TRBV6-1 and TRBJ2-2, with 9 bases lining up with TRBD2. This CDR3 is 15 amino acids long. From germline, CDR1 is MNHNS and CDR2 SASEGT. J gave up 7 bases and V 3 bases, and 6 bases lay outside the gene matches.

This chain joins TRBV19 and TRBJ1-2; the match to TRBD1 covers 10 bases. Trimming removed 6 bases from V and 6 bases from J; junction bases left unmatched: 7. This CDR3 contains 14 residues. Germline V gives CDR1 LNHDA, CDR2 SQIVND (reference sequence). The CDR3 DNA reads TGTGCCAGTAGGATGACAGGGGGCGCGGATGGCTACACCTTC. The encoded protein is CASRMTGGADGYTF.

The gene calls are TRBV4-1 and TRBJ2-7; a weak D match, TRBD1 (5 bases). CDR1 is MGHRA and CDR2 is YSYEKL in the germline V gene. There are 14 residues in the CDR3. V lost 1 base to trimming and J lost 3 bases, with 10 bases between them. CDR3: CASSQATANYEQYF. DNA for the CDR3: TGCGCCAGCAGCCAAGCGACAGCAAACTACGAGCAGTACTTC.

The chain couples TRBV19 to TRBJ1-1, with TRBD1 as a possible D gene (6 bases). CDR3 length: 13 residues. V lost 3 bases, J lost 7 bases, and 12 bases lay in between. The germline gives CDR1 LNHDA, CDR2 SQIVND (reference sequence). The DNA of the CDR3 is TGTGCCAGTAGTATCTGGGGGCCGGGTGAAGCTTTCTTT. Encoded protein: CASSIWGPGEAFF.

This clone came up once. CDR3 sequence reads: CASSLGQGAFEQYF. The CDR3, as DNA: TGCGCCAGCAGCCTAGGACAGGGGGCTTTCGAGCAGTACTTC. The chain recombines TRBV4-1 with TRBJ2-7, with 11 bases that match TRBD1. CDR3 length: 14 residues. The trim removed 4 bases at V and 6 bases at J, leaving 5 bases unmatched. CDR1 is MGHRA, CDR2 YSYEKL, per germline.

The J gene is TRBJ2-3, the V gene TRBV7-9, with a weak D call TRBD1 (7 bases). Germline assignment: CDR1 SEHNR and CDR2 FQNEAQ (reference sequence). The CDR3 spans 17 residues. V was clipped by 4 bases and J by 2 bases, with 19 bases between them. CDR3 protein: CASSWGAGGSSTDTQYF. CDR3 nucleotides: TGTGCCAGCAGCTGGGGGGCAGGGGGAAGCTCCACAGATACGCAGTATTTT.

The chain couples TRBV20-1 to TRBJ2-5; D remains ambiguous. The CDR3 length is 11 residues. The germline V gene encodes CDR1 DFQATT and CDR2 SNEGSKA (reference sequence). V was shortened by 6 bases and J by 4 bases, with 9 bases between the two germline ends. The CDR3 region has the DNA TGCAGTGCCCCCGGTGGAGAGACCCAGTACTTC. It specifies CSAPGGETQYF.

The chain uses TRBV27 and TRBJ2-7, with D maybe TRBD2 (5 bases). Germline V gene data show CDR1 as MNHEY and CDR2 as SMNVEV (reference sequence). The CDR3 has 17 residues. Trimming left V 2 bases short and J 4 bases short, with 21 bases between. CDR3 residues: CASSLSPVGGGVYEQYF. The CDR3 bases are TGTGCCAGCAGTTTAAGCCCCGTTGGCGGAGGAGTATACGAGCAGTACTTC.

The rearrangement links TRBV6-1 to TRBJ2-1; tentative D call: TRBD2 (6 bases). This CDR3 spans 13 amino acids. V lost 6 bases to trimming and J lost 4 bases, with 10 bases between them. Germline V gene sequence: CDR1 MNHNS, CDR2 SASEGT. Written as DNA, the CDR3 is TGTGCCAGCAGCCAGACTAGTTACAATGAGCAGTTCTTC. Amino acids: CASSQTSYNEQFF.

The chain links TRBV7-2 to TRBJ2-1; D remains ambiguous. The germline V and J ends were trimmed by 9 bases and 0 bases, with 12 bases remaining between them. Germline loops: CDR1 SGHTA, CDR2 FQGNSA. The CDR3 is 14 residues long. The CDR3: CASTVVGSYNEQFF. The CDR3 nucleotides read TGTGCCAGTACAGTAGTCGGCTCCTACAATGAGCAGTTCTTC.

The CDR3 protein is CASSLDLVGGETQYF. CDR3 nucleotide sequence: TGTGCCAGCAGCTTAGATCTAGTGGGGGGAGAGACCCAGTACTTC. The rearrangement links TRBV11-2 to TRBJ2-5; D is possibly TRBD2 (6 bases). Germline CDR1 reads SGHAT; CDR2 reads FQNNGV. CDR3 size: 15 residues. V was cut by 0 bases and J by 4 bases, with 12 bases left in between.

The chain recombines TRBV19 with TRBJ2-1; 9 bases align to TRBD1. The junction had 9 bases not matched to a gene; V was cut back by 6 bases and J by 6 bases. Germline lookup yields CDR1 LNHDA and CDR2 SQIVND (reference sequence). The CDR3 has 15 amino acids. CDR3 amino acids: CASSGPGTGSNEQFF. CDR3 sequence (DNA): TGTGCCAGTAGCGGACCCGGGACAGGGAGCAATGAGCAGTTCTTC.

The rearrangement joins TRBV5-1 to TRBJ2-5; 7 bases fit TRBD2. CDR1 is SGHRS and CDR2 is YFSETQ in the germline V gene. The CDR3 is 13 amino acids. Trimming cost V 1 base and J 7 bases; bases outside gene matches: 4. CDR3 region: CASSLSGKGTQYF. The DNA of the CDR3 is TGCGCCAGCAGCTTGAGCGGGAAGGGGACCCAGTACTTC.

The chain combines TRBV19 with TRBJ1-1; tentative D call: TRBD1 (5 bases). The germline V gene has CDR1 LNHDA and CDR2 SQIVND (reference sequence). The CDR3 is made up of 14 amino acids. Trimming shortened V by 4 bases and J by 4 bases, and 13 bases separated the two germline ends. In nucleotides, the CDR3 is TGTGCCAGTAGTAGTATGCCAGGGTCCACTGAAGCTTTCTTT. This sequence encodes CASSSMPGSTEAFF.

V gene TRBV19 combines with J gene TRBJ1-5; D uncertain. CDR1 and CDR2 from the germline V gene are LNHDA and SQIVND (reference sequence). There are 14 residues in the CDR3. The V gene lost 7 bases and the J gene lost 7 bases, with 17 bases spanning the gap. The CDR3 bases are TGTGCCAGTAATCCCGGGCCCCCGGGGCAGCCCCAGCATTTT. Its translation is CASNPGPPGQPQHF.

This clone was counted between two and nine times. The rearrangement joins TRBV28 to TRBJ2-1; 13 bases are a match to TRBD2. This CDR3 is 15 amino acids long. Germline CDR1 is MDHEN and CDR2 is SYDVKM. V shed 5 bases and J 10 bases; nucleotides not matched to a gene: 8. CDR3 residues: CASSGPGLAGSEQFF. The CDR3 DNA reads TGTGCCAGCAGTGGTCCGGGACTAGCGGGATCAGAGCAGTTCTTC.

This clone was seen only once. The CDR3 DNA sequence: TGTGCCAGCAGCACGAGGGACAGGGGTGCAGAAGGGGGTGCCGGCACTGAAGCTTTCTTT. As protein: CASSTRDRGAEGGAGTEAFF. V and J are TRBV21-1 and TRBJ1-1; TRBD1 is the table's D call, not checked against the DNA. TRBV21-1 counts as a pseudogene. The CDR3 spans 20 residues.

V gene TRBV7-6 combines with J gene TRBJ2-3; TRBD2 might be the D (6 bases). The V gene's germline CDR1 is SGHVS and CDR2 FNYEAQ. CDR3 length: 16 amino acids. Trimming pared 5 bases from V and 5 bases from J, leaving 20 bases between. The CDR3 DNA reads as TGTGCCAGCAGCACGGAGGTGGGGGGAGAAGGAGATACGCAGTATTTT. Amino acids: CASSTEVGGEGDTQYF.